A single sample gave rise to the 11 T cell receptor beta chains below, sequenced in a study of T cells after yellow fever vaccination. One entry per CDR3 protein results from TCRdb running MiXCR on the 5' RACE reads. The sample includes over 300,000 distinct CDR3 sequences, roughly 4.3% of them seen just once. This material consisted of PBMCs, taken 5 days after the yellow fever booster vaccination. The receptor set was obtained from a man between 18 and 29 years old who received the YFV17D yellow fever vaccine.

This clonotype was recorded many times. The chain uses TRBV12-3 or TRBV12-4 and TRBJ2-5; the match to TRBD1 covers 8 bases. This CDR3 spans 14 amino acids. With 2 bases clipped from V and 4 bases from J, the junction kept 3 bases outside the gene matches. CDR3 coding DNA: TGTGCCAGCAGTTTATCAGGGGGCCTAGAGACCCAGTACTTC. Its protein is CASSLSGGLETQYF.

CDR3 in DNA: TGTGCCAGCAGCGTAGTCCAGGGCGGGACCCAGTACTTC. This sequence encodes CASSVVQGGTQYF. J is TRBJ2-5 and V is TRBV9; D possibly corresponds to TRBD1 (5 bases). CDR3 size: 13 residues. Trimming stripped 0 bases from V and 7 bases from J, with 10 bases between. Germline V CDR1 and CDR2: SGDLS, YYNGEE.

This clonotype was seen ten or more times. This chain connects TRBV18 to TRBJ1-1; a weak D match, TRBD1 (6 bases). V was trimmed by 0 bases and J by 12 bases, leaving 17 bases between them. The CDR3 length is 14 residues. Germline lookup yields CDR1 KGHSH and CDR2 LQKENI. CDR3 protein: CASSPPHWRDTPFF. CDR3 DNA sequence: TGTGCCAGCTCACCACCGCACTGGCGGGACACCCCTTTCTTT.

The chain uses TRBV30 and TRBJ1-1, with no clear D. The CDR3 consists of 13 residues. V was cut by 2 bases and J by 0 bases, with 7 bases left in between. Germline CDR1 GTSNPN, CDR2 SVGIG (reference sequence). Here the CDR3 DNA reads TGTGCCTGGAGTCGGACGGTGAACACTGAAGCTTTCTTT. This sequence encodes CAWSRTVNTEAFF.

The chain joins TRBV10-3 to TRBJ2-7; TRBD2 is a possible D gene (5 bases). The length of the CDR3 is 15 residues. V lost 3 bases to trimming and J lost 0 bases, with 12 bases between them. Germline V gene lookup returns CDR1 ENHRY and CDR2 SYGVKD. In DNA form, the CDR3 reads TGTGCCATCAGTGATAAAGGAGGTCTCTCCTACGAGCAGTACTTC. It translates to CAISDKGGLSYEQYF.

The V and J genes are TRBV19 and TRBJ2-5; 11 bases match TRBD2. In germline, CDR1 is LNHDA, CDR2 SQIVND (reference sequence). The CDR3 runs 17 residues. The V and J ends lost 3 bases and 5 bases, in that order; junction bases with no gene match: 11. The CDR3 region is CASSMTSGEPFVETQYF. The DNA of the CDR3 is TGTGCCAGTAGTATGACTAGCGGGGAACCTTTTGTGGAGACCCAGTACTTC.

In its sample, this clonotype was seen many times. The V gene is TRBV20-1, the J gene TRBJ2-2, with TRBD1 identical over 7 bases. V lost 2 bases, J lost 6 bases, and 0 bases stayed unmatched. The CDR3 totals 12 residues. CDR1 DFQATT and CDR2 SNEGSKA come from the germline V gene (reference sequence). This CDR3 reads CSARQGAGELFF. The CDR3 bases are TGCAGTGCTAGACAGGGGGCCGGGGAGCTGTTTTTT.

This clonotype was found many times. This chain uses TRBV6-1 with TRBJ1-1; 8 nucleotides line up with TRBD1. The trim removed 2 bases at V and 4 bases at J, leaving 18 bases unmatched. CDR3 length: 19 amino acids. CDR1 and CDR2 (germline): MNHNS, SASEGT. This CDR3 reads CASSERGRPGTGTVTEAFF. CDR3 in DNA: TGTGCCAGCAGTGAAAGGGGTCGTCCCGGGACAGGAACGGTCACTGAAGCTTTCTTT.

The table lists this clonotype with many counts. This chain uses TRBV7-9 with TRBJ2-3; 8 nucleotides agree with TRBD2. Germline V gene data show CDR1 as SEHNR and CDR2 as FQNEAQ (reference sequence). The CDR3 is 15 amino acids. V trimming: 1 base; J trimming: 1 base; junction bases outside the gene matches: 1. The CDR3 here is CASSLGAGGTDTQYF. CDR3 DNA sequence: TGTGCCAGCAGCTTAGGAGCGGGGGGCACAGATACGCAGTATTTT.

In its sample, this clonotype was seen many times. The chain uses TRBV27 and TRBJ1-2; tentatively, D is TRBD1 (5 bases). Trimming shortened V by 0 bases and J by 4 bases, and 9 bases separated the two germline ends. The CDR3 extends over 14 amino acids. Germline V gene sequence: CDR1 MNHEY, CDR2 SMNVEV (reference sequence). The CDR3 sequence: CASSLSGESYGYTF. DNA of the CDR3: TGTGCCAGCAGTTTATCGGGGGAAAGCTATGGCTACACCTTC.

This clonotype was seen at least ten times. The V call is TRBV20-1, the J call TRBJ2-7; 9 positions agree with TRBD1. The germline CDR1 and CDR2 sequences are DFQATT and SNEGSKA (reference sequence). This CDR3 is built from 13 residues. V dropped 2 bases and J dropped 6; count of bases not matched to a gene: 5. The CDR3 loop is CSARWDRAGEQYV. CDR3 nucleotide sequence: TGCAGTGCTAGATGGGACAGGGCTGGCGAGCAGTACGTC.